This T cell receptor beta chain was sequenced for a study of blood T cell repertoires in COVID-19. The participants were between roughly 18 and 100 years old and came from under 25 US areas. Some clones are missing from TCRdb's copy, which holds only in-frame ones; the method was immunoSEQ multiplex PCR. Here the sample spans a few hundred thousand clones, roughly nine tenths being singletons. The CDR3 contains 14 residues. Trimming removed 3 bases from V and 3 bases from J; junction bases left unmatched: 5. Germline CDR1 and CDR2: DFQATT and SNEGSKA (reference sequence). The sequencing input was PBMCs or T cells enriched from blood (not recorded which). The rearrangement joins TRBV20-1 to TRBJ2-1, with 7 bases lining up with TRBD2. This clonotype was obtained from a woman aged 50 to 60 who had been exposed to COVID-19. The CDR3 DNA reads TGCAGTGCTAGTCCCCTAGCGGACTACAATGAGCAGTTCTTC. This encodes CSASPLADYNEQFF.